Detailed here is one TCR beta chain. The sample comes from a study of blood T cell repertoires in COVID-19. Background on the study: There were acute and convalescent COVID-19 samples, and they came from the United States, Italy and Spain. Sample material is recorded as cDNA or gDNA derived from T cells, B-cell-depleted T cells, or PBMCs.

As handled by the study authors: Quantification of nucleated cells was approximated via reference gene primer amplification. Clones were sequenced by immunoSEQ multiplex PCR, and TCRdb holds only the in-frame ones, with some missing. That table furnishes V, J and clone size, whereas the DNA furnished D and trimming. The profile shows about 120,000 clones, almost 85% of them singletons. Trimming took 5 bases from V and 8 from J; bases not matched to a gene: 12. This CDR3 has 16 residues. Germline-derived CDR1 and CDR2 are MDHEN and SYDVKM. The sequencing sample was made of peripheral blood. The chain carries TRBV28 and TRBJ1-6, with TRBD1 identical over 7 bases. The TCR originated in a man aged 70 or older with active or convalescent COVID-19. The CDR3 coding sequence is TGTGCCAGCAGTCGCGAAGGGGGCTCCTACTATTCACCCCTCCACTTT. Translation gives CASSREGGSYYSPLHF.